This is a list of T cell receptor beta chains from one sample in a study of PD-1 blockade in classical Hodgkin lymphoma. Generated by immunoSEQ multiplex PCR, the TCRdb table keeps only in-frame clones and is missing some. The repertoire has 50,000 to 65,000 clones, roughly 90% of them found once; the top ten carry about 10%. The sequenced sample was peripheral blood mononuclear cells (PBMCs), obtained before the second cycle of nivolumab. These receptors were taken from a human donor with classical Hodgkin lymphoma. CDR3s include the opening cysteine and the closing phenylalanine or tryptophan. The D gene is left open where the match is weak. Not all rows give a size; the values are once, few, many and, for expanded clones, a class.

NA,TRBJ1-1,NA,TRBV14,CASSQTRLEAFF,TGTGCCAGCAGCCAAACTCGTCTTGAAGCTTTCTTT
NA,TRBJ1-2,TRBD1,TRBV5-1,CASSSGTGGVYGYTF,TGCGCCAGCAGCTCCGGGACAGGGGGCGTCTATGGCTACACCTTC
NA,TRBJ2-7,NA,TRBV11-2,CASSLGLGTYEQYF,TGTGCCAGCAGCCTGGGACTCGGCACCTACGAGCAGTACTTC
NA,TRBJ2-3,TRBD2,TRBV9,CASSVLAGWGTDTQYF,TGTGCCAGCAGCGTACTAGCGGGATGGGGCACAGATACGCAGTATTTT
NA,TRBJ2-3,NA,TRBV9,CASSVDRADTQYF,TGTGCCAGCAGCGTAGACAGAGCAGATACGCAGTATTTT
NA,TRBJ2-2,NA,TRBV27,CASSLGLAGPSTGELFF,TGTGCCAGCAGTTTAGGTTTGGCAGGCCCTAGCACCGGGGAGCTGTTTTTT
once,TRBJ2-7,NA,TRBV5-5,CASSLENEQYF,TGTGCCAGCAGCTTGGAGAACGAGCAGTACTTC
NA,TRBJ2-3,NA,TRBV11-1,CASSFRVGAPSGDTQYF,TGTGCCAGCAGCTTTCGCGTGGGGGCCCCTTCCGGAGATACGCAGTATTTT
once,TRBJ2-7,NA,TRBV10-3,CAISDGPNSYEQYF,TGTGCCATCAGTGACGGACCAAACTCCTACGAGCAGTACTTC
NA,TRBJ1-4,NA,TRBV7-9,CASQGFNEKLFF,TGTGCCAGTCAGGGATTTAATGAAAAACTGTTTTTT
NA,TRBJ2-3,TRBD2,TRBV6-5,CASSYGGGGTDTQYF,TGTGCCAGCAGTTACGGCGGGGGAGGAACAGATACGCAGTATTTT
NA,TRBJ2-3,TRBD2,TRBV9,CASRNGGAEDTQYF,TGTGCCAGCAGGAACGGGGGGGCAGAAGATACGCAGTATTTT
NA,TRBJ1-2,NA,TRBV6-4,CASSDSGTPNYGYTF,TGTGCCAGCAGTGACTCAGGAACTCCTAACTATGGCTACACCTTC
NA,TRBJ2-2,NA,TRBV5-1,CASNGVGDTGELFF,TGCGCCAGCAACGGGGTGGGGGACACCGGGGAGCTGTTTTTT
NA,TRBJ2-2,NA,TRBV6-4,CASSDGDAGELFF,TGTGCCAGCAGTGATGGGGACGCTGGGGAGCTGTTTTTT
NA,TRBJ2-1,NA,TRBV5-1,CASSLGINEQFF,TGCGCCAGCAGCTTAGGGATCAATGAGCAGTTCTTC
NA,TRBJ2-7,TRBD1,TRBV18,CASSGMGQVSSYEQYF,TGTGCCAGCTCCGGGATGGGACAGGTTAGCTCCTACGAGCAGTACTTC
NA,TRBJ2-7,NA,TRBV12-5,CASGLGGPAYEQYF,TGTGCTAGTGGTTTGGGAGGGCCGGCCTACGAGCAGTACTTC
NA,TRBJ2-3,TRBD2,TRBV19,CASTAGLAGSLRPTDTQYF,TGTGCCAGTACCGCGGGACTAGCGGGATCTTTACGACCCACAGATACGCAGTATTTT
once,TRBJ2-1,NA,TRBV6-5,CASSSGTLGGEQFF,TGTGCCAGCAGCTCCGGGACATTAGGAGGTGAGCAGTTCTTC
NA,TRBJ1-2,NA,TRBV28,CASSLGTIYGYTF,TGTGCCAGCAGTTTAGGGACGATCTATGGCTACACCTTC
NA,TRBJ1-3,NA,TRBV19,CASTDVRSGNTIYF,TGTGCCAGTACCGACGTCCGCTCTGGAAACACCATATATTTT
NA,TRBJ2-7,NA,TRBV6-5,CASSFAGGYEQYF,TGTGCCAGCAGTTTTGCAGGGGGGTACGAGCAGTACTTC
NA,TRBJ1-1,NA,TRBV5-5,CASSFWGTEAFF,TGTGCCAGCAGCTTCTGGGGCACTGAAGCTTTCTTT
NA,TRBJ2-2,NA,TRBV7-3,CASSPRPVAIGVPGELFF,TGTGCCAGCAGCCCCCGTCCGGTAGCGATAGGGGTACCCGGGGAGCTGTTTTTT
once,TRBJ2-5,NA,TRBV7-2,CASSLVARPLGGEETQYF,TGTGCCAGCAGCTTAGTAGCGAGGCCCCTGGGAGGAGAAGAGACCCAGTACTTC
few,TRBJ1-1,NA,TRBV28,CASKEDTEAFF,TGTGCCAGCAAGGAGGACACTGAAGCTTTCTTT
NA,TRBJ2-5,NA,TRBV29-1,CSVTPFSWVPQETQYF,TGCAGCGTGACGCCTTTTAGCTGGGTTCCACAAGAGACCCAGTACTTC
NA,TRBJ2-7,TRBD1,TRBV28,CASRNGQEAYEQYF,TGTGCCAGCAGGAATGGACAGGAGGCCTACGAGCAGTACTTC
once,TRBJ1-1,TRBD1,TRBV29-1,CSVAGTVNTEAFF,TGCAGCGTAGCCGGGACAGTGAACACTGAAGCTTTCTTT
NA,TRBJ1-5,NA,TRBV29-1,CSVDVSSNQPQHF,TGCAGCGTTGATGTCTCGAGCAATCAGCCCCAGCATTTT
NA,TRBJ2-1,NA,TRBV19,CASSTELAANEQFF,TGTGCCAGTAGTACAGAACTAGCTGCCAATGAGCAGTTCTTC
NA,TRBJ1-2,NA,TRBV7-8,CASSKQGANYGYTF,TGTGCCAGCAGCAAGCAGGGAGCTAACTATGGCTACACCTTC
NA,TRBJ2-7,TRBD2,TRBV4-3,CASSQDPGTSPGEQYF,TGCGCCAGCAGCCAAGATCCCGGGACTAGTCCTGGCGAGCAGTACTTC
NA,TRBJ1-1,NA,TRBV19,CASSISAGSTEAFF,TGTGCCAGTAGTATTTCGGCAGGGAGCACTGAAGCTTTCTTT
NA,TRBJ2-1,TRBD2,TRBV5-6,CASSLREGFPREQFF,TGTGCCAGCAGCTTGCGGGAGGGATTCCCAAGGGAGCAGTTCTTC
NA,TRBJ2-3,NA,TRBV11-2,CASSLGGGSTDTQYF,TGTGCCAGCAGCTTAGGAGGCGGGAGCACAGATACGCAGTATTTT
NA,TRBJ2-7,TRBD2,TRBV5-4,CASSVTGTSPYEQYF,TGTGCCAGCAGCGTGACCGGGACTAGTCCCTACGAGCAGTACTTC
NA,TRBJ2-3,TRBD2,TRBV9,CASSVGSGRLADTQYF,TGTGCCAGCAGCGTAGGTAGCGGGAGGCTGGCAGATACGCAGTATTTT
NA,TRBJ1-2,NA,TRBV7-2,CASSGRRDYTF,TGTGCCAGCAGCGGACGACGGGACTACACCTTC
NA,TRBJ2-3,TRBD2,TRBV7-2,CASSLLAGASTDTQYF,TGTGCCAGCAGCTTACTAGCGGGAGCTAGCACAGATACGCAGTATTTT
NA,TRBJ2-7,TRBD1,TRBV6-5,CASSSGTGSYEQYF,TGTGCCAGCAGTTCCGGGACAGGGTCGTACGAGCAGTACTTC